This TCR beta chain was observed in a study of T-cell memory formation after mild COVID-19. Across the whole study: There were largely donor-specific TCR clusters.

Notes on this clonotype: The antigen is unknown.

Study-wide points: Pre-infection memory carried some responding clones, suggesting that cross-reactive memory joined. Day 15 to 85 contracting clones showed balanced CD4/CD8; day 15 to 37 expanders favored CD4+.

5'RACE, which relied on constant-segment primers, yielded TCR alpha and TCR beta cDNA libraries carrying sample barcodes and UMIs. TCRdb re-called the 5' RACE reads with MiXCR, one entry per CDR3 protein. The table includes under 600,000 distinct CDR3 sequences, less than 25% detected once. The sequence was collected from an adult woman who had mild COVID-19 (a few samples of this study predate the infection). Cell type and time point are not known. The sequenced material came from PBMCs or a T cell subset sorted from them (not recorded which).

CDR3 amino acids: CASLGRGTEAFF. In nucleotides, the CDR3 is TGTGCCAGCCTGGGGCGCGGCACTGAAGCTTTCTTT. This chain joins TRBV3-1 and TRBJ1-1, with D possibly matching TRBD1 (5 bases). The V and J ends lost 8 bases and 4 bases respectively, with 11 bases between them. CDR3 size: 12 residues. Germline V gene lookup returns CDR1 LGHDT and CDR2 YNNKEL (reference sequence).